This is a list of T cell receptor beta chains from one sample in a study of neurological immune-mediated disorders. TCRdb reprocessed the 5' RACE reads with MiXCR, giving one entry per CDR3 protein. The data hold about 95,000 distinct CDR3 sequences, with around 3.4% observed a single time. The sequencing input was PBMCs. These TCRs come from a woman aged 18 to 35 with multiple sclerosis. Both conserved end residues are part of each CDR3.

V	J	CDR3
TRBV6-5	TRBJ1-3	CASSYSTPGHSSGNTIYF
TRBV6-6	TRBJ2-2	CASSAIDSTGELFF
TRBV6-6	TRBJ1-1	CASSSPSGNTEAFF
TRBV5-5	TRBJ1-2	CASSVPGDYGYTF
TRBV7-3	TRBJ2-1	CASSQGTSGDNEQFF
TRBV6-6	TRBJ1-5	CASSYSSGWTSTQHF
TRBV28	TRBJ2-1	CASSLGAGDFYNEQFF
TRBV21-1	TRBJ1-2	CASNDGGRCYGYTF
TRBV27	TRBJ2-1	CASSFARGNEQFF
TRBV11-2	TRBJ2-7	CASSRQGLKEQYF
TRBV6-1	TRBJ1-3	CASSEGGSGKNIYF
TRBV5-1	TRBJ2-6	CASSLRTSGANVLTF
TRBV20-1	TRBJ1-2	CSAKTGGIGGYTF
TRBV7-9	TRBJ2-2	CASSRTGTGKTGELFF
TRBV5-1	TRBJ1-1	CASSPGQENTEAFF
TRBV3-1	TRBJ2-1	CASSHRRLADNEQFF
TRBV10-2	TRBJ1-4	CASSGTLVSSEKLFF
TRBV25-1	TRBJ1-1	CASSAPRTGGNTEAFF
TRBV29-1	TRBJ2-3	CSVETGGALSTDTQYF
TRBV4-3	TRBJ1-1	CASSQRQGRHTEAFF
TRBV5-1	TRBJ2-2	CASAKGNTGELFF
TRBV6-6	TRBJ1-1	CASSYGVTEAFF
TRBV4-1	TRBJ2-1	CASSSGLAGGEQFF
TRBV20-1	TRBJ2-4	CSARGGDSLSVQYF
TRBV29-1	TRBJ1-1	CSTRQGSNTEAFF
TRBV20-1	TRBJ2-5	CSASGHQGETQYF
TRBV29-1	TRBJ1-6	CSVRDPGGNSTLNF
TRBV30	TRBJ2-7	CASDRGLEQYF